Here is one T cell receptor (beta chain) with its context. The treatment is: around 19 received Ad26.COV2.S at low or high dose, single or two shots; a few received placebo; per-sample allocation not given. The investigators took samples on day 63 after the first vaccine or placebo injection. The CDR3 is 21 amino acids. The germline gives CDR1 LGHNT, CDR2 FRNRAP. The V and J ends lost 0 bases and 0 bases, in that order; junction bases with no gene match: 14. Profiled with immunoSEQ multiplex PCR; TCRdb holds only in-frame clones, not every one. The data contain 350,000 to 500,000 clones, roughly 90% of them singletons. This specimen comes from a study of Ad26.COV2.S vaccination and SARS-CoV-2 variants.

The V call is TRBV12-5, the J call TRBJ2-1, with 10 bases matching TRBD2. The sample here was peripheral blood, taken in a trial of Ad26.COV2.S vaccine versus placebo. This sequence was found in a person aged 18-60 years who received the Ad26.COV2.S COVID-19 vaccine or a placebo. The chain's CDR3 is CASGLVALAGVPSHSYNEQFF. As DNA, the CDR3 is TGTGCTAGTGGTTTGGTAGCCCTAGCGGGAGTGCCAAGTCACTCCTACAATGAGCAGTTCTTC.